This T cell receptor (beta chain) originates from a study of blood T cell repertoires in COVID-19. Here immunoSEQ multiplex PCR was the method, and the copy in TCRdb shows in-frame clones only, minus some. Of more than 200,000 clones in the sample, 85% to 90% were seen once. The CDR3 runs 16 residues. Germline V gene sequence: CDR1 SGHTA, CDR2 FQGNSA. Unmatched junction bases numbered 9, after V lost 5 bases and J lost 4 bases. This clonotype was obtained from a man aged 30 to 45 with COVID-19, enrolled during active disease. Source material: peripheral blood. The chain is built from TRBV7-2 and TRBJ2-3, with TRBD1 matching over 10 bases. This CDR3 is CASSPGQGTSSDTQYF. CDR3 bases: TGTGCCAGCAGCCCGGGACAGGGGACAAGCTCAGATACGCAGTATTTT.